These 5 T cell receptor beta chains were all obtained from the same sample, sequenced in a study of T cell repertoires in cytomegalovirus infection. MiXCR, applied by TCRdb to the reads, yields one record per CDR3 protein. The data contain nearly 550,000 distinct CDR3 sequences, 15% to 20% of them singletons. The sample consisted of CD8+ T cells from PBMCs. The receptors come from a human donor in good health (CMV status not recorded). Some clones in this sample may be carry-over from other donors' samples.

There are a few counts of this clonotype. This chain uses TRBV5-6 with TRBJ2-7; TRBD2 matches 12 bases. This CDR3 is built from 17 residues. V lost 3 bases and J lost 0; bases outside the gene matches: 7. Per the germline V gene, CDR1 is SGHDT and CDR2 is YYEEEE. In DNA form, the CDR3 reads TGTGCCAGCAGCTCCGGGACTAGCGGGCTAAGCTCCTACGAGCAGTACTTC. Translated, it gives CASSSGTSGLSSYEQYF. Complete variable domain (other parts from reference TRBV5-6 and TRBJ2-7): DAGVTQSPTHLIKTRGQQVTLRCSPKSGHDTVSWYQQALGQGPQFIFQYYEEEERQRGNFPDRFSGHQFPNYSSELNVNALLLGDSALYLCASSSGTSGLSSYEQYFGPGTRLTVT.

The rearrangement joins TRBV20-1 to TRBJ2-7, with unresolved D. Germline CDR1 and CDR2: DFQATT and SNEGSKA (reference sequence). Trimming stripped 5 bases from V and 0 bases from J, with 14 bases between. The CDR3 contains 14 residues. CDR3 loop: CSAPTGLSSYEQYF. The CDR3 nucleotides are TGCAGTGCTCCAACGGGCCTCAGCTCCTACGAGCAGTACTTC.

This clonotype showed up just a few times. V is TRBV20-1 and J is TRBJ2-7; 10 bases map to TRBD2. This CDR3 contains 15 residues. The J segment lost 9 bases and the V segment lost 3 bases, leaving 14 bases of the junction unmatched. CDR1 is DFQATT and CDR2 is SNEGSKA in the germline V gene (reference sequence). As DNA, the CDR3 is TGCAGTGCTAGTGGGCGGACTAGCGGCCCCCCGGGGCAGTACTTC. Amino acid sequence: CSASGRTSGPPGQYF.

The chain has TRBV6-4 and TRBJ2-4; the match to TRBD2 covers 16 bases. Germline values: CDR1 MRHNA, CDR2 SNTAGT. Unmatched junction bases numbered 7, after V lost 8 bases and J lost 0 bases. CDR3 length: 18 amino acids. The CDR3 protein is CASGPGTSGGEAKNIQYF. The CDR3 DNA reads as TGTGCCAGCGGCCCCGGGACTAGCGGGGGGGAAGCCAAAAACATTCAGTACTTC.

This clonotype has ten or more counts. The chain joins TRBV7-2 to TRBJ2-1; no definite D call. With 2 bases removed from V and 1 base from J, the gap between germline ends came to 9 bases. This CDR3 is built from 15 residues. Per the germline V gene, CDR1 is SGHTA and CDR2 is FQGNSA. CDR3: CASSLSLSSYNEQFF. The CDR3 nucleotides read TGTGCCAGCAGCTTATCCCTTTCTTCCTACAATGAGCAGTTCTTC. Supplemented by reference TRBV7-2 and TRBJ2-1, the full variable domain reads GAGVSQSPSNKVTEKGKDVELRCDPISGHTALYWYRQSLGQGLEFLIYFQGNSAPDKSGLPSDRFSAERTGGSVSTLTIQRTQQEDSAVYLCASSLSLSSYNEQFFGPGTRLTVL.